The table lists the clone carrying this T cell receptor beta chain with a few counts. What it binds is not known. This sample is part of a study of PD-1 blockade in classical Hodgkin lymphoma. Study results and caveats: Later analyses included only patients treated at least 1 year post-ASCT. Complete responders started with a diversity level that resembled newly diagnosed patients at baseline.

Method: immunoSEQ multiplex PCR; TCRdb's copy keeps in-frame clones and lacks some. Here the sample spans 30,000 or so clones, roughly 87% being singletons. Time point defined: cycle 4 day 1 (C4D1), after more than five weeks of nivolumab. All trial patients relapsed after autologous stem cell transplantation. The V segment lost 3 bases and the J segment 7 bases; nucleotides outside the gene matches: 8. This CDR3 comprises 15 residues. Germline V gives CDR1 SGHNT, CDR2 YENEEA. This TCR derives from a human donor with classical Hodgkin lymphoma. J is TRBJ2-2 and V is TRBV11-3, with 7 bases lining up with TRBD2. Sequencing used peripheral blood mononuclear cells (PBMCs), obtained before the fourth cycle of nivolumab. The CDR3 bases are TGTGCCAGCAGCTTTTCGGCGGGGGTGGGCGGGGAGCTGTTTTTT. Residues: CASSFSAGVGGELFF.